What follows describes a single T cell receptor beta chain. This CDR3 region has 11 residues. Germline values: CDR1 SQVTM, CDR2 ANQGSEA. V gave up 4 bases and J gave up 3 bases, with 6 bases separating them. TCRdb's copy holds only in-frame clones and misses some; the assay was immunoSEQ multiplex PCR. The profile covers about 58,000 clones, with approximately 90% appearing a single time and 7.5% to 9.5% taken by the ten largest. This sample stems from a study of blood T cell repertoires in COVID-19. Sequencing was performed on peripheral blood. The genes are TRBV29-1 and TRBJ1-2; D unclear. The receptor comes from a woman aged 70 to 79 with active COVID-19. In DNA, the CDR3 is TGCAGCGTTGGGCAGGACTATGGCTACACCTTC. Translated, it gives CSVGQDYGYTF.